This TCR beta chain was obtained from a study of cytomegalovirus exposure and HLA in healthy donors. Study in general: Per a later analysis, the roughly 690 first-cohort and some 130 validation repertoires shared one platform.

Assay used: immunoSEQ multiplex PCR; TCRdb lists only in-frame clones, some missing. There are over 200,000 clones in the sample; roughly 84% occur only once, and about 14% lies in the top ten. This TCR was recovered from a woman in her 30s in good health and CMV-seropositive. The sequenced sample was PBMCs.

The CDR3 DNA is TGCGCCAGCAGCCAAGAACAGGGGTACGAGCAGTACTTC. The encoded protein is CASSQEQGYEQYF. This chain joins TRBV4-3 and TRBJ2-7; 7 positions agree with TRBD1. This CDR3 is 13 amino acids long. Germline V CDR1 and CDR2: LGHNA, YSLEER. V shed 0 bases and J 4 bases; nucleotides not matched to a gene: 0.